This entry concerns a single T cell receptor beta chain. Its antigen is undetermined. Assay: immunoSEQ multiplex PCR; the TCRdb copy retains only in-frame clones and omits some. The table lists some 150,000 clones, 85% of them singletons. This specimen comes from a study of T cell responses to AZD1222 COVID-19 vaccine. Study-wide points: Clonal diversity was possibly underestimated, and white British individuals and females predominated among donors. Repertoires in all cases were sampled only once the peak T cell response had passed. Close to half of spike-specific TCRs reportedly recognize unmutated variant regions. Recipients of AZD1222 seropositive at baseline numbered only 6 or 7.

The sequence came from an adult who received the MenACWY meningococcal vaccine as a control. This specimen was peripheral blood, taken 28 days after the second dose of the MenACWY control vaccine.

The CDR3 here is CASSLENSGVRETQYF. The CDR3, as DNA: TGTGCCAGCAGCTTAGAAAATAGCGGCGTGAGAGAGACCCAGTACTTC. The V call is TRBV11-2, the J call TRBJ2-5, with D possibly TRBD2 on 6 matching bases. The germline V gene has CDR1 SGHAT and CDR2 FQNNGV. The germline V and J ends were trimmed by 0 bases and 4 bases, with 15 bases remaining between them. The CDR3 contains 16 residues. Together with reference TRBV11-2 and TRBJ2-5, the CDR3 gives the full variable domain: EAGVAQSPRYKIIEKRQSVAFWCNPISGHATLYWYQQILGQGPKLLIQFQNNGVVDDSQLPKDRFSAERLKGVDSTLKIQPAKLEDSAVYLCASSLENSGVRETQYFGPGTRLLVL.